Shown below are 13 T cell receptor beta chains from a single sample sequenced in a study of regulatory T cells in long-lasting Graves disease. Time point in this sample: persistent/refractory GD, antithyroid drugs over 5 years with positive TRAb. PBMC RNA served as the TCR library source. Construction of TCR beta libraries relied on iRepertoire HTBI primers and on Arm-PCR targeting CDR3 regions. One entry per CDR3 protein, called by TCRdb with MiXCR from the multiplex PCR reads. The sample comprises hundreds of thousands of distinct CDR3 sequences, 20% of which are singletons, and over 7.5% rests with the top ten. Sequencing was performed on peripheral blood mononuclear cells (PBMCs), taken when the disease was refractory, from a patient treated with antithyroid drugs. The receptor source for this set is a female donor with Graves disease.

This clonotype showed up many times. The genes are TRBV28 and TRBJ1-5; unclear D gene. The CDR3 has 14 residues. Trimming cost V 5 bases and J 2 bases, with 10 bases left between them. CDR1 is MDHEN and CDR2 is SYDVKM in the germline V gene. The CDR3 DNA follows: TGTGCCAGCAGTCCCCCCCGGGGCAATCAGCCCCAGCATTTT. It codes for CASSPPRGNQPQHF.

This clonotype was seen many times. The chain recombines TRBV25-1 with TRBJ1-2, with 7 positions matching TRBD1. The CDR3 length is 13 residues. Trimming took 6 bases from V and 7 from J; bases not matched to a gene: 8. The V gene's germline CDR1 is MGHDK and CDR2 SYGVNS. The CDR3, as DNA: TGTGCCAGCAGGCCTACAGGGGTATCTGGCTACACCTTC. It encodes CASRPTGVSGYTF.

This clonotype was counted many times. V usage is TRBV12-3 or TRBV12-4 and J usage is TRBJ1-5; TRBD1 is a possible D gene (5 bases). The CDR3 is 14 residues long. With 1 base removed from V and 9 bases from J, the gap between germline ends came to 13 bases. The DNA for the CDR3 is TGTGCCAGCAGTTTAGGGGCAGGGAATGGGCCCCAGCATTTT. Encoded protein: CASSLGAGNGPQHF.

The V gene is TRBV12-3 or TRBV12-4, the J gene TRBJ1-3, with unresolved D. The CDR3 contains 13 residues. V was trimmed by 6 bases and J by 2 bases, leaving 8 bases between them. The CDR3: CASRPDPGNTIYF. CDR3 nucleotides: TGTGCCAGCAGACCGGACCCTGGAAACACCATATATTTT.

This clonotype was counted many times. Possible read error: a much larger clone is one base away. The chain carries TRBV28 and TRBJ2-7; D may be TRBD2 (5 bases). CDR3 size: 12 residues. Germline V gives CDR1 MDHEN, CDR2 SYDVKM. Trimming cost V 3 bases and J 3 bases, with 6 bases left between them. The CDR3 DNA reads TGTGCCAGCAGTTTTGCGGGCTACGAGCAGTACTTC. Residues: CASSFAGYEQYF. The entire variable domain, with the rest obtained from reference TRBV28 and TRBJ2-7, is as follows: DVKVTQSSRYLVKRTGEKVFLECVQDMDHENMFWYRQDPGLGLRLIYFSYDVKMKEKGDIPEGYSVSREKKERFSLILESASTNQTSMYLCASSFAGYEQYFGPGTRLTVT.

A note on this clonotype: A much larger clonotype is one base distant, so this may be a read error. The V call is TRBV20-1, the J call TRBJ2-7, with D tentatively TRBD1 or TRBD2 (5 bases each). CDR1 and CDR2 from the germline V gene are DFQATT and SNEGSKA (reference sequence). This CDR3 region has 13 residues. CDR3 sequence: CSARGGTSHEQYF. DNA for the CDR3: TGCAGTGCTAGAGGAGGGACCTCCCACGAGCAGTACTTC.

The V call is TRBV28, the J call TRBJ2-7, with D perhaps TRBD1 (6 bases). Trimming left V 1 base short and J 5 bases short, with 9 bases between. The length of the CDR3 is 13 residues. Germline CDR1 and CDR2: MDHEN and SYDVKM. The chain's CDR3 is CASSLLGANEQYF. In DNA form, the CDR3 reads TGTGCCAGCAGTTTATTGGGGGCCAACGAGCAGTACTTC.

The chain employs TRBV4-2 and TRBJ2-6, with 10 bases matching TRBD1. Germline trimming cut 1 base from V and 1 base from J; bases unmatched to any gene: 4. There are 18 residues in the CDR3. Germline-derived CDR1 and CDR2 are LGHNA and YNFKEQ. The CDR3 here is CASSQAGQGRSGANVLTF. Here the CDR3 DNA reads TGTGCCAGCAGCCAAGCGGGACAGGGGAGATCTGGGGCCAACGTCCTGACTTTC.

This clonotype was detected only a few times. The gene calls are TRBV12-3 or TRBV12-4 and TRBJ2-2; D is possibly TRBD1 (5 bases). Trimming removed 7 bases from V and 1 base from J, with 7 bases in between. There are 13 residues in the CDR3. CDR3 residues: CASTRVNTGELFF. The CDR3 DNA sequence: TGTGCCAGCACCAGGGTGAACACCGGGGAGCTGTTTTTT.

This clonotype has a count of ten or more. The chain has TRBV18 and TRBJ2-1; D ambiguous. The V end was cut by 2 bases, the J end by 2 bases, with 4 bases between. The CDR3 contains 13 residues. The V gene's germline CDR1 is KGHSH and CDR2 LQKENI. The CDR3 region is CASSPTTYNEQFF. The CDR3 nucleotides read TGTGCCAGCTCACCAACAACCTACAATGAGCAGTTCTTC.

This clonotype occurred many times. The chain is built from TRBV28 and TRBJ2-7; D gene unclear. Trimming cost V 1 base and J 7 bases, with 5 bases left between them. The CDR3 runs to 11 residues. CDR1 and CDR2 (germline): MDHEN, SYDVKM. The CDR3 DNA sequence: TGTGCCAGCAGTTTATTCCGGGAGCAGTACTTC. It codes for CASSLFREQYF. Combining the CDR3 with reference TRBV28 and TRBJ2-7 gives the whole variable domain DVKVTQSSRYLVKRTGEKVFLECVQDMDHENMFWYRQDPGLGLRLIYFSYDVKMKEKGDIPEGYSVSREKKERFSLILESASTNQTSMYLCASSLFREQYFGPGTRLTVT.

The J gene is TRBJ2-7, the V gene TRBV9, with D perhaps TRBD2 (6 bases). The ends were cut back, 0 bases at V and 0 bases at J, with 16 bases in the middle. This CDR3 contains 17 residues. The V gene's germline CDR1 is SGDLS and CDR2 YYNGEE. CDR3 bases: TGTGCCAGCAGCGTAGGTTATCCGGGAGTTAGCTCCTACGAGCAGTACTTC. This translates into CASSVGYPGVSSYEQYF.

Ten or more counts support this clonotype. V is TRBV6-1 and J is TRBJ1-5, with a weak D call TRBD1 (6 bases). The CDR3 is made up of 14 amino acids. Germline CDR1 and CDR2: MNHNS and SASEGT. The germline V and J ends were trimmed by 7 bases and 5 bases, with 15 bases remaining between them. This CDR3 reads CASTLGGVDQPQHF. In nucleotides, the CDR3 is TGTGCCAGCACCCTAGGGGGGGTGGATCAGCCCCAGCATTTT.